These 13 T cell receptor beta chains came from one sample sequenced in a study of cytomegalovirus exposure and HLA in healthy donors (dated 2017 in TCRdb). Library preparation used the immunoSEQ multiplex PCR assay. TCRdb provides this immuneACCESS table in a form limited to in-frame rearrangements. Some clones are lacking; in checked studies, under half of them reflect an unresolved V gene, and why the rest are absent is not known. The sample table records about 110,000 clones; about 94% of these occur just once. 0.67% of the sample comes from the top ten. Source material: PBMCs. The receptor source for this set is a woman aged 18-29 years in good health and CMV-seronegative.

CDR3 bases: TGTGCCAGCAGGCCCGGGACTGGCAAGGAGCAGTTCTTC. Encoded protein: CASRPGTGKEQFF. V is TRBV27 and J is TRBJ2-1, with D possibly matching TRBD2 (6 bases). Germline V lookup: CDR1 MNHEY, CDR2 SMNVEV (reference sequence). CDR3 size: 13 residues. V dropped 6 bases and J dropped 10 bases, with 16 bases sitting between them.

The chain combines TRBV5-8 with TRBJ1-1; D is ambiguous. The CDR3 loop spans 13 amino acids. The germline V gene has CDR1 SGHTS and CDR2 YDEGEE. Trimming pared 6 bases from V and 4 bases from J, leaving 13 bases between. For the CDR3, the DNA is TGTGCCAGCATCCTACAGAGATTCACTGAAGCTTTCTTT. Protein product: CASILQRFTEAFF.

V and J are TRBV7-9 and TRBJ2-1; TRBD2 matches at 8 bases. The V and J ends lost 3 bases and 0 bases, in that order; junction bases with no gene match: 10. This CDR3 contains 18 residues. Germline-derived CDR1 and CDR2 are SEHNR and FQNEAQ (reference sequence). The DNA of the CDR3 is TGTGCCAGCAGCTTGAATTTTAATAGCGGGAACTCCTACAATGAGCAGTTCTTC. It codes for CASSLNFNSGNSYNEQFF.

This clone has a single count. This rearrangement joins TRBV7-9 to TRBJ1-1; D remains unclear. V lost 5 bases and J 4 bases, leaving 8 bases between the germline ends. Germline V gene sequence: CDR1 SEHNR, CDR2 FQNEAQ (reference sequence). The CDR3 totals 12 residues. CDR3: CASSQGSTEAFF. The CDR3 DNA follows: TGTGCCAGCAGCCAAGGGAGCACTGAAGCTTTCTTT.

The chain is built from TRBV9 and TRBJ1-5, with 9 bases aligning to TRBD1. The trim removed 0 bases at V and 6 bases at J, leaving 4 bases unmatched. From germline, CDR1 is SGDLS and CDR2 YYNGEE. There are 15 residues in the CDR3. CDR3 in amino acids: CASSVGTGEGQPQHF. The CDR3 nucleotides read TGTGCCAGCAGCGTAGGGACAGGGGAAGGTCAGCCCCAGCATTTT.

This sequence joins TRBV6-1 and TRBJ2-3; D might be TRBD1 (5 bases). The CDR3 contains 13 residues. Germline V gives CDR1 MNHNS, CDR2 SASEGT. V lost 11 bases and J lost 2, with 14 bases in between. CDR3 sequence: CAVISDITDTQYF. CDR3 sequence (DNA): TGTGCCGTTATTTCGGACATCACAGATACGCAGTATTTT.

V is TRBV14 and J is TRBJ2-7, with TRBD1 as a possible D gene (6 bases). V lost 9 bases and J 0 bases, leaving 12 bases between the germline ends. There are 13 residues in the CDR3. Germline CDR1 reads SGHDN; CDR2 reads FVKESK. The DNA for the CDR3 is TGTGCCAGTTCCCGGGACATCTCCTACGAGCAGTACTTC. Amino acid sequence: CASSRDISYEQYF.

A note on this clone: At one end the junction does not follow the germline gene, possibly because of a read error. The chain uses TRBV19 and TRBJ1-1, with 7 bases fitting TRBD1. The CDR3 totals 13 residues. Germline V lookup: CDR1 LNHDA, CDR2 SQIVND (reference sequence). The CDR3 DNA reads TGTGCCAGTAGTACATCTAACAGGGGTGAAGCTCTCTTT. Translation: CASSTSNRGEALF.

The rearrangement links TRBV30 to TRBJ2-7, with D perhaps TRBD1 (6 bases). The V end lost 0 bases, the J end lost 9 bases, and 12 bases lay between the germline ends. Germline V CDR1 and CDR2: GTSNPN, SVGIG (reference sequence). The CDR3 has 12 residues. The CDR3 sequence: CAWSVQGLGQYF. The CDR3 bases are TGTGCCTGGAGTGTACAGGGTCTCGGGCAGTACTTC.

The chain is built from TRBV7-2 and TRBJ2-5, with TRBD1 matching 7 bases. Germline CDR1 and CDR2: SGHTA and FQGNSA. Unmatched junction bases numbered 1, after V lost 3 bases and J lost 3 bases. CDR3 length equals 13 residues. CDR3 DNA: TGTGCCAGCAGCTTTGACAGGGAAGAGACCCAGTACTTC. It specifies CASSFDREETQYF.

The V gene is TRBV28, the J gene TRBJ2-7; TRBD2 might be the D (5 bases). The V end was cut by 7 bases, the J end by 2 bases, with 18 bases between. This CDR3 comprises 15 residues. Germline CDR1 MDHEN, CDR2 SYDVKM. CDR3 coding DNA: TGTGCCAGCAACACACCGGGGTTGTCCCCCTACGAGCAGTACTTC. This translates into CASNTPGLSPYEQYF. Full variable domain (outside the CDR3, taken from reference TRBV28 and TRBJ2-7): DVKVTQSSRYLVKRTGEKVFLECVQDMDHENMFWYRQDPGLGLRLIYFSYDVKMKEKGDIPEGYSVSREKKERFSLILESASTNQTSMYLCASNTPGLSPYEQYFGPGTRLTVT.

CDR3 loop: CASIRDRVLLAGNSGELFF. As DNA, the CDR3 is TGTGCCAGCATCCGGGACAGGGTTCTCCTAGCGGGTAATTCCGGGGAGCTGTTTTTT. The chain carries TRBV2 and TRBJ2-2; a possible D gene is TRBD1 (9 bases). In germline, CDR1 is SNHLY, CDR2 FYNNEI. The ends were cut back, 7 bases at V and 6 bases at J, with 30 bases in the middle. The CDR3 spans 19 residues.

This chain links TRBV6-6 with TRBJ1-2, with D tentatively TRBD1 (5 bases). There are 15 residues in the CDR3. Germline loops: CDR1 MNHNY, CDR2 SVGAGI (reference sequence). V lost 0 bases and J lost 3, with 11 bases in between. The CDR3 loop reads CASSYSSGGDYGYTF. CDR3 in DNA: TGTGCCAGCAGTTACTCGAGTGGGGGGGACTATGGCTACACCTTC.